What follows describes a single T cell receptor beta chain. Germline CDR1 MDHEN, CDR2 SYDVKM. The CDR3 covers 16 residues. V lost 5 bases to trimming and J lost 7 bases; unmatched junction nucleotides: 12. The assay was immunoSEQ multiplex PCR, and TCRdb's table has in-frame clones only and misses some. The sample has roughly 2.5 million clones, about 92% seen once. The data originate from a study of shared clonotypes between healthy human individuals. The chain is built from TRBV28 and TRBJ2-7; 12 bases fit TRBD1. The sequence was obtained from a man between 18 and 35 years old in good health. Sequenced sample: naive CD4+ T cells sorted from blood. As to subset: CD45RA+ positively selected. CDR3: CASSNPLGQGAGEQYF. The CDR3 region has the DNA TGTGCCAGCAGTAACCCCCTGGGACAGGGGGCGGGGGAGCAGTACTTC.